This T cell receptor beta chain comes out of a study of sequential checkpoint blockade in melanoma. Study-wide background: After both sequences, patients received maintenance nivolumab.

Sequencing was performed with immunoSEQ multiplex PCR; in TCRdb, only in-frame clones are kept and a portion is missing. The table lists fewer than 14,000 clones, 55% to 70% of them singletons. Treatment specified: randomized to nivolumab then ipilimumab (arm A) or the reverse (arm B). DNA-damaging chemotherapy had not been given to any patient beforehand. PBMC sorting kept live CD3+CD8+ cells without CD19 or CD56. V shed 0 bases and J 9 bases; nucleotides not matched to a gene: 3. Germline V gene data show CDR1 as SGHTA and CDR2 as FQGNSA. The CDR3 consists of 13 residues. V usage is TRBV7-2 and J usage is TRBJ2-7; 9 nucleotides align to TRBD2. The source material was CD8+ T cells sorted from blood (inferred from file names), sampled from a patient given nivolumab and ipilimumab in sequence. This receptor was obtained from a human donor with melanoma. The CDR3 coding sequence is TGTGCCAGCAGCTTAGCGCTAGCGGGGACGCAGTACTTC. Amino acid sequence: CASSLALAGTQYF.